Below, 4 T cell receptor beta chains from the same sample are listed, as sequenced in a study. MiXCR, run by TCRdb on the 5' RACE reads, gives a single entry per CDR3 protein. The sample gives roughly 44,000 distinct CDR3 sequences, around 30% of which show up once; around 3.5% is in the top ten. Sequencing input: memory CD4+ T cells sorted from a lymph node. The sample's subset: memory CD4+ T cells, CD4+CD45RO+CD25-. The receptor set was obtained from a female donor with breast cancer.

The chain links TRBV4-1 to TRBJ2-7; 8 bases line up with TRBD1. CDR3 length equals 15 residues. Germline loops: CDR1 MGHRA, CDR2 YSYEKL. V was pared by 1 base and J by 3 bases, with 5 bases of the junction left unmatched. This chain's CDR3 is CASSQVGTGHYEQYF. The CDR3 DNA is TGCGCCAGCAGCCAAGTAGGGACAGGCCACTACGAGCAGTACTTC.

The sample holds a few counts of this clonotype. This chain uses TRBV24-1 with TRBJ2-1; 12 bases map to TRBD1. The CDR3 consists of 15 residues. Unmatched junction bases numbered 11, after V lost 9 bases and J lost 9 bases. CDR1 and CDR2 (germline): KGHDR, SFDVKD. CDR3 DNA: TGTGCCACCGAGCGCCGGGACAGGGGGCGTGGTGAGCAGTTCTTC. Amino acids: CATERRDRGRGEQFF.

This clonotype occurred a few times. The rearrangement links TRBV3-1 to TRBJ2-5; 8 nucleotides agree with TRBD2. Unmatched junction bases numbered 6, after V lost 1 base and J lost 2 bases. This CDR3 spans 16 amino acids. CDR1 and CDR2 (germline): LGHDT, YNNKEL (reference sequence). CDR3 region: CASSQARTSLQETQYF. As DNA, the CDR3 is TGTGCCAGCAGCCAAGCCAGGACTAGCCTGCAAGAGACCCAGTACTTC.

V is TRBV4-2 and J is TRBJ2-7, with D perhaps given as TRBD1 or TRBD2 (5 bases each). The germline V gene encodes CDR1 LGHNA and CDR2 YNFKEQ. The CDR3 loop spans 15 amino acids. V was pared by 1 base and J by 6 bases, with 16 bases between. CDR3 in amino acids: CASSQAHGAQGEQYF. Here the CDR3 DNA reads TGTGCCAGCAGCCAAGCCCACGGGGCCCAGGGCGAGCAGTACTTC.